Sequencing of this TCR beta chain was carried out in a study of blood T cell repertoires in COVID-19. Study summary: Samples came from the United States, Italy and Spain, spanning acute and convalescent COVID-19. The analysed material was cDNA or gDNA that came from T cells, B-cell-depleted T cells, or PBMCs.

The CDR3 consists of 18 residues. Trimming cost V 3 bases and J 0 bases; bases outside gene matches: 12. Looked up from germline, CDR1 is KGHSH and CDR2 is LQKENI. In the source study's methods: Estimation of nucleated cell counts relied on the amplification of reference gene primers. Here immunoSEQ multiplex PCR was the method, and the copy in TCRdb shows in-frame clones only, minus some. V and J calls and clone size come straight from that table; D and trimming were deduced from the DNA. The top ten hold about 3.2% of the sample, which has about 240,000 clones, approximately 78% seen once. The sample was peripheral blood. This clonotype was obtained from a woman younger than 30 with acute or convalescent COVID-19. The chain is built from TRBV18 and TRBJ2-3; 7 bases align to TRBD2. The CDR3 region has the DNA TGTGCCAGCTCACCCAACGGCGGGAGCCCCCTTAGCACAGATACGCAGTATTTT. Its translation is CASSPNGGSPLSTDTQYF.